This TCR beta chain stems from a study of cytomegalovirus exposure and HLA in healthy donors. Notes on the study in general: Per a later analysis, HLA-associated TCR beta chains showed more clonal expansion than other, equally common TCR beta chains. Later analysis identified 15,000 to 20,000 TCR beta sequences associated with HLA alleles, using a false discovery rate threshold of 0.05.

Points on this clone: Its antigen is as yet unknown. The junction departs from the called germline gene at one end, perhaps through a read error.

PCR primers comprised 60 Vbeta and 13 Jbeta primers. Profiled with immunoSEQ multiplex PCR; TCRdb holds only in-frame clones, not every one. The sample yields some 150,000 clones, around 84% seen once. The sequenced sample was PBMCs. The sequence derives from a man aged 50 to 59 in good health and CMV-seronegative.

This CDR3 reads CAGSVGQGNEKLFF. CDR3 sequence (DNA): TGTGCCGGCAGTGTGGGACAGGGGAATGAAAAACTGTTTTTT. The rearrangement uses TRBV25-1 and TRBJ1-4; TRBD1 agrees at 10 bases. From germline, CDR1 is MGHDK and CDR2 SYGVNS. This CDR3 contains 14 residues.